The 18 T cell receptor beta chains listed next were all sequenced from one sample in a study of T cell repertoires in cytomegalovirus infection. TCRdb passed the reads through MiXCR, listing each CDR3 protein once. The sample holds 250,000 to 300,000 distinct CDR3 sequences, roughly 9.1% seen once. Sample: PBMCs. These receptors were taken from a human donor in good health (CMV status not recorded). Some clones in this sample may be carry-over from other donors' samples.

This clonotype was counted many times. The chain uses TRBV4-3 and TRBJ1-2; no definite D call. The V gene lost 6 bases and the J gene lost 1 base, with 15 bases spanning the gap. This CDR3 has 15 amino acids. Germline V lookup: CDR1 LGHNA, CDR2 YSLEER. CDR3 DNA sequence: TGCGCCAGCAGTGCTTGGACGGATATTAACTATGGCTACACCTTC. Amino acids: CASSAWTDINYGYTF.

This clonotype was seen at least ten times. The chain joins TRBV7-2 to TRBJ1-1; no firm D call. V lost 5 bases to trimming and J lost 5 bases, with 18 bases between them. The CDR3 loop spans 15 amino acids. Germline V lookup: CDR1 SGHTA, CDR2 FQGNSA. The CDR3 DNA is TGTGCCAGCAGCCCCTCTACGGGAGTGAGAACTGAAGCTTTCTTT. Its protein is CASSPSTGVRTEAFF. The complete variable domain, with remaining parts taken from reference TRBV7-2 and TRBJ1-1, reads GAGVSQSPSNKVTEKGKDVELRCDPISGHTALYWYRQSLGQGLEFLIYFQGNSAPDKSGLPSDRFSAERTGGSVSTLTIQRTQQEDSAVYLCASSPSTGVRTEAFFGQGTRLTVV.

This clonotype was detected many times. V usage is TRBV12-3 or TRBV12-4 and J usage is TRBJ1-6; tentative D call: TRBD1 (5 bases). The CDR3 sequence is 16 residues long. Trimming cost V 1 base and J 10 bases, with 17 bases left between them. CDR3 DNA sequence: TGTGCCAGCAGTTTAGGGGGCAGCGGGGGAGTCTCACCCCTCCACTTT. This translates into CASSLGGSGGVSPLHF.

This clonotype was detected many times. The chain is built from TRBV7-8 and TRBJ2-7; 11 nucleotides line up with TRBD2. Germline V gives CDR1 SGHVS, CDR2 FQNEAQ. With 2 bases clipped from V and 1 base from J, the junction kept 1 base outside the gene matches. The CDR3 has 15 residues. This CDR3 is CASSLRTSGSYEQYF. The CDR3 nucleotides read TGTGCCAGCAGCTTAAGGACTAGCGGGTCCTACGAGCAGTACTTC.

The chain employs TRBV7-2 and TRBJ2-5; TRBD2 matches at 7 bases. CDR3 size: 16 residues. Germline-derived CDR1 and CDR2 are SGHTA and FQGNSA. V was clipped by 5 bases and J by 7 bases; unmatched bases: 16. The CDR3 DNA follows: TGTGCCAGCAGCCCACCGTCGGGAGGAGCTAGGGGGACCCAGTACTTC. Translation: CASSPPSGGARGTQYF.

This clonotype occurred many times. The chain is built from TRBV19 and TRBJ1-2, with D unresolved. Germline CDR1 is LNHDA and CDR2 is SQIVND (reference sequence). V lost 1 base and J lost 10, with 16 bases in between. The CDR3 is made up of 14 amino acids. The CDR3, as DNA: TGTGCCAGTAGTATAGGCGACGGCAGTAAGGACTACACCTTC. This sequence encodes CASSIGDGSKDYTF.

There are many counts of this clonotype. V gene TRBV7-6 combines with J gene TRBJ2-1, with D unclear. The length of the CDR3 is 12 residues. Per germline, CDR1 SGHVS and CDR2 FNYEAQ. Trimming stripped 8 bases from V and 5 bases from J, with 10 bases between. CDR3 region: CASSPRDNEQFF. The CDR3 nucleotides read TGTGCCAGCTCACCTAGAGACAATGAGCAGTTCTTC.

This clonotype was seen at least ten times. The CDR3 bases are TGTGCCAGCAGCCTTATTAGCGGCAACACCGGGGAGCTGTTTTTT. This codes for CASSLISGNTGELFF. The chain couples TRBV7-8 to TRBJ2-2; D might be TRBD2 (6 bases). With 5 bases removed from V and 2 bases from J, the gap between germline ends came to 12 bases. The CDR3 extends over 15 amino acids. Germline CDR1 is SGHVS and CDR2 is FQNEAQ.

This clonotype was seen a few times. The J gene is TRBJ1-2, the V gene TRBV29-1; D unresolved. CDR3 length: 13 residues. The germline V gene encodes CDR1 SQVTM and CDR2 ANQGSEA. The ends were cut back, 4 bases at V and 1 base at J, with 10 bases in the middle. Written as DNA, the CDR3 is TGCAGCGTTGCGCCGTCTCATAACTATGGCTACACCTTC. It encodes CSVAPSHNYGYTF.

This clonotype was recorded a few times. J is TRBJ1-1 and V is TRBV7-8; D unresolved. CDR3 length: 14 residues. V was cut by 2 bases and J by 1 base, with 8 bases left in between. CDR1 is SGHVS, CDR2 FQNEAQ, per germline. Here the CDR3 reads CASSLSAPNTEAFF. CDR3 nucleotides: TGTGCCAGCAGCTTATCAGCCCCGAACACTGAAGCTTTCTTT. Drawing the rest from reference TRBV7-8 and TRBJ1-1, the complete variable domain is GAGVSQSPRYKVAKRGQDVALRCDPISGHVSLFWYQQALGQGPEFLTYFQNEAQLDKSGLPSDRFFAERPEGSVSTLKIQRTQQEDSAVYLCASSLSAPNTEAFFGQGTRLTVV.

The chain joins TRBV5-6 to TRBJ1-5; TRBD1 aligns across 7 bases. This CDR3 comprises 15 residues. Germline V gene data show CDR1 as SGHDT and CDR2 as YYEEEE. After removal of 1 base from V and 6 bases from J, the junction contained 7 bases not matched to a gene. The CDR3 sequence is CASSLFGDRAQPQHF. The CDR3 bases are TGTGCCAGCAGCTTGTTCGGCGACAGGGCTCAGCCCCAGCATTTT.

Concerning this clonotype itself: A read error may account for a junction end that differs from germline. The rearrangement joins TRBV19 to TRBJ2-7; 10 bases align to TRBD2. CDR3 length: 16 residues. The germline gives CDR1 LNHDA, CDR2 SQIVND (reference sequence). The CDR3 sequence is CASRRGLAGGSDEQYF. The CDR3 region has the DNA TGTGCCAGTAGGCGAGGTTTAGCGGGAGGATCCGACGAGCAATACTTC.

This clonotype was found many times. The rearrangement joins TRBV7-2 to TRBJ2-5; perhaps TRBD1 as D (6 bases). The CDR3 is made up of 14 amino acids. The V and J ends lost 6 bases and 1 base respectively, with 12 bases between them. The germline V gene encodes CDR1 SGHTA and CDR2 FQGNSA. CDR3 nucleotide sequence: TGTGCCAGCAGACGGACAGTCCTCCAAGAGACCCAGTACTTC. Its translation: CASRRTVLQETQYF.

At least ten counts were recorded for this clonotype. The J gene is TRBJ2-7, the V gene TRBV10-3; the D gene could be TRBD1 or TRBD2 (6 bases each). The CDR3 has 14 amino acids. Trimming stripped 3 bases from V and 6 bases from J, with 15 bases between. Per the germline V gene, CDR1 is ENHRY and CDR2 is SYGVKD. CDR3 nucleotides: TGTGCCATCAGTGAATCGGGGGCGCGAGGCGAGCAGTACTTC. Residues: CAISESGARGEQYF.

This clonotype was seen repeatedly, ten times or more. The chain recombines TRBV6-5 with TRBJ1-6; unclear D gene. The CDR3 length is 15 residues. CDR1 is MNHEY and CDR2 is SVGAGI in the germline V gene. V shed 2 bases and J shed 8 bases, with 13 bases lying between them. CDR3 loop: CASSYGGFWDSPLHF. CDR3 coding DNA: TGTGCCAGCAGTTACGGAGGCTTTTGGGATTCACCCCTCCACTTT.

This clonotype has ten or more counts. This sequence joins TRBV7-8 and TRBJ1-2, with a tentative D call TRBD1 (5 bases). The CDR3 spans 12 residues. Trimming removed 4 bases from V and 8 bases from J, with 11 bases in between. Germline CDR1 and CDR2: SGHVS and FQNEAQ. In DNA, the CDR3 is TGTGCCAGCAGCTCAGGGTTGGAGGGCTACACCTTC. This codes for CASSSGLEGYTF.

This clonotype has ten or more counts. As DNA, the CDR3 is TGTGCCAGCAGCTTAGCAGGCACCGTCGAGCAGTACTTC. It encodes CASSLAGTVEQYF. This chain links TRBV7-2 with TRBJ2-7, with D unclear. Trimming took 0 bases from V and 6 from J, leaving 9 bases between them. This CDR3 spans 13 amino acids. From germline, CDR1 is SGHTA and CDR2 FQGNSA.

This clonotype was picked up many times. The CDR3 here is CASSWARRPLHF. The CDR3, as DNA: TGTGCCAGCAGTTGGGCCCGGAGGCCCCTCCACTTT. The V and J genes are TRBV28 and TRBJ1-6; D call uncertain. Trimming removed 4 bases from V and 13 bases from J, with 11 bases in between. Germline CDR1 reads MDHEN; CDR2 reads SYDVKM. This CDR3 is built from 12 residues.